This T cell receptor beta chain comes out of a study of blood T cells in healthy people across ages (dated by TCRdb to the mid-2010s). About the full investigation: Template switching captured roughly one uniquely barcoded TCR beta cDNA molecule per two T cells in model experiments. To avoid experimental bias, donors of different ages were spread randomly across the sequencing lanes. Using the same blood draw, the study looked at two additional independent replicas of 1 million unique cDNA reads for two donors, one aged 18 to 30 and the other aged 80 or older. Four age groups were formed from the donors: young (average roughly 16 years), middle-aged (approximately 40), aged (around 62) and long-lived (more than 75). The study measured age-related changes in TCR beta repertoire diversity using deep sequencing normalized with unique cDNA molecular identifiers. Study-wide conclusions, independent of this receptor: Total diversity estimates from one million sequenced T cells were considered lower bounds and underestimates. Donor CMV infection status was unknown, potentially confounding age-related changes in expanded clonotypes. Compared with the aged group, more naive CD4+ T cells, fewer expanded clones and increased TCR diversity were shown by the long-lived group, suggesting age selection. Observed TCR beta diversity correlated strongly with the percentage of naive T cells measured by flow cytometry. Conclusive comparison of naive and antigen-experienced compartments was prevented by the profiling of bulk unsorted PBMCs. Observed TCR beta diversity per million T cells fell roughly linearly with age, and a significant reduction was already apparent by age around 36.

The CDR3, cysteine through phenylalanine, is 16 amino acids long. The DNA shown is the 48-base CDR3, in frame from base 1. The approximately 40 donors, aged roughly 6 to 100 years, were systemically healthy Caucasian individuals from Russia. Each donor gave approximately 9.3 milliliters of peripheral blood, collected into EDTA-treated Vacutainer tubes. PBMCs were isolated by Ficoll-Paque density-gradient centrifugation, with at least 6.5 million obtained per sample. Trizol reagent was used to extract total RNA from the PBMCs, yielding at least 6 micrograms per sample. For every donor, an aliquot of PBMCs went through flow cytometry to measure the percentages of naive CD45RAhigh/CD27high T cells. Library preparation was by 5' RACE. TCRdb records Illumina HiSeq 2500 as the sequencer. A second roughly 6 to 11 cycle PCR used a sample-barcoded 5' primer and a J-beta primer mix. Each TCR beta cDNA molecule received a unique molecular identifier from a template-switch 5' adaptor carrying 12 random nucleotides. Each sample yielded at least 2.5 million CDR3-containing paired-end reads. The Mint cDNA synthesis kit, primed by a TRBC-specific oligonucleotide, was used to synthesize first-strand cDNA from all RNA. All cDNA was treated with uracil-DNA glycosylase and then went through a first 18-cycle PCR with the universal primers M1SS and BC2_uni_R. The source study handled its data this way. Normalization of each sample was performed by random selection of 1 million high-quality reads, each carrying a distinct molecular identifier. Instead of being binned into consensus sequences, reads with shared molecular identifiers were discarded. MiTCR, with a Q25 quality threshold and the strictest error-elimination algorithm, was used for CDR3 identification, clonotype clustering and error correction. A nonparametric unseen species model with Euler transformation was used to estimate lower-bound total TCR beta diversity. TCRdb's own reprocessing of the public reads used fastp at Q25 and MiXCR and kept productive beta chains. Every entry covers one CDR3 protein and lists the most common genes and DNA from its rows. Here the V and J calls rest on TCRdb's processing, not on the authors' analysis. Across this sample there are over a million distinct CDR3 sequences, with around 45% seen only once. 15% to 20% of the sample belongs to the ten largest clones.

Concerning this clonotype: The target of this receptor is not known. Relative to the germline gene, one junction end is altered; a read error may explain this.

The sequence is built from TRBV12-3 or TRBV12-4 and TRBJ2-3; the D gene is possibly TRBD1 or TRBD2, each agreeing over 5 bases. The sequenced sample consisted of blood. This TCR was recovered from a woman aged 55-70 years in good health. This receptor carries the CDR3 CAISLTGRLTTDTQYF. The DNA sequence reads TGTGCCATCAGTTTAACGGGACGCCTCACCACAGATACGCAGTATTTT.